This record covers a single T cell receptor (beta chain). This record belongs to a study of control samples from healthy donors and cancer patients. Libraries were prepared by immunoSEQ multiplex PCR; TCRdb keeps only in-frame clonotypes and omits some of them. Of 100,000 to 150,000 clones in the sample, around nine tenths are singletons; the top ten hold 2% to 3%. Trimming cost V 4 bases and J 2 bases; bases outside gene matches: 1. CDR1 is GTSNPN and CDR2 is SVGIG in the germline V gene (reference sequence). The CDR3 consists of 13 residues. This receptor was obtained from a man aged 18 to 30 in good health. The sequencing sample was made of blood. The gene calls are TRBV30 and TRBJ2-4; 8 bases are shared with TRBD1. The CDR3 loop is CAWTGGTKNIQYF. In nucleotides, the CDR3 is TGTGCCTGGACAGGGGGCACCAAAAACATTCAGTACTTC.